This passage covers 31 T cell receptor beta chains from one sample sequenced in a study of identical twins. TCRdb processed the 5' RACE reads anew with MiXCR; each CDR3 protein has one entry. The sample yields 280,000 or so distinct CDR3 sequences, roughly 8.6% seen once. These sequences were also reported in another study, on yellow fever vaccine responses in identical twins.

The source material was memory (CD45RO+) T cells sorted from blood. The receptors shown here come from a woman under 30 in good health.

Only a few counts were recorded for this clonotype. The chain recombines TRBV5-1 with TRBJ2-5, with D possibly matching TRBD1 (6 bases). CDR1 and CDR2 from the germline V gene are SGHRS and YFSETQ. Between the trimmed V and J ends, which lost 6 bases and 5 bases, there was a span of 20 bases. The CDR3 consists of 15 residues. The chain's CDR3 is CASNPTGNQGETQYF. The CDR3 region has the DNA TGCGCCAGCAACCCCACGGGAAACCAGGGGGAGACCCAGTACTTC.

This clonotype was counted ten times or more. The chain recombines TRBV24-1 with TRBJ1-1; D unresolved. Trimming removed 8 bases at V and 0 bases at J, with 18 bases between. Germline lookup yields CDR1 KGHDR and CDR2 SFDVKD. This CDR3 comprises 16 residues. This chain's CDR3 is CATTPARPWMNTEAFF. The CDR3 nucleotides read TGTGCCACCACCCCTGCGCGGCCTTGGATGAACACTGAAGCTTTCTTT.

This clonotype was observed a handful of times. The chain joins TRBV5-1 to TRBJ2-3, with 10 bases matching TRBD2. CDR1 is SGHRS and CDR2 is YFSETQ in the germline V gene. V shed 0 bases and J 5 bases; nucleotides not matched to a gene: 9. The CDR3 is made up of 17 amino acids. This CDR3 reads CASSLVPLAGVRDTQYF. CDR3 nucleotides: TGCGCCAGCAGCTTGGTGCCCCTAGCGGGAGTACGAGATACGCAGTATTTT.

CDR3 DNA: TGCAGCGTGGGACAGGGAGGCATAGGTGGCTACACCTTC. Translated, it gives CSVGQGGIGGYTF. This rearrangement joins TRBV29-1 to TRBJ1-2; 9 bases agree with TRBD1. With V trimmed by 6 bases and J by 7 bases, 9 bases remained unmatched. This CDR3 region has 13 residues. In germline, CDR1 is SQVTM, CDR2 ANQGSEA.

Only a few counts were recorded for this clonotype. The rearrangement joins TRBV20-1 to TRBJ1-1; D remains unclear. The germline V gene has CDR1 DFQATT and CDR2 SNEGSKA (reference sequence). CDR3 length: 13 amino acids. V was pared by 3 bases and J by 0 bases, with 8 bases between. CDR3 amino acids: CSASDGMNTEAFF. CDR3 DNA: TGCAGTGCTAGTGACGGAATGAACACTGAAGCTTTCTTT.

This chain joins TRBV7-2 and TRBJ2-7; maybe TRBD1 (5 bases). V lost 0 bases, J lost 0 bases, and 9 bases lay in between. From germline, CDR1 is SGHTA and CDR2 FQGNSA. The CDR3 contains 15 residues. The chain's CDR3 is CASSLAGPSSYEQYF. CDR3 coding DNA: TGTGCCAGCAGCTTAGCGGGGCCGAGCTCCTACGAGCAGTACTTC. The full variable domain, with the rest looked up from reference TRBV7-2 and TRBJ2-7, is GAGVSQSPSNKVTEKGKDVELRCDPISGHTALYWYRQSLGQGLEFLIYFQGNSAPDKSGLPSDRFSAERTGGSVSTLTIQRTQQEDSAVYLCASSLAGPSSYEQYFGPGTRLTVT.

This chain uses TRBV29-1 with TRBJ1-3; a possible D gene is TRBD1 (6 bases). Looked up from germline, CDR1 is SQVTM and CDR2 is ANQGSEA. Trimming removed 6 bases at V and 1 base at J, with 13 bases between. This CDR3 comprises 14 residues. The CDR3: CSVGASGSGNTIYF. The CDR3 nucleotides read TGCAGCGTGGGGGCTTCAGGGTCTGGAAACACCATATATTTT.

The CDR3 sequence: CSVDGLQANYGYTF. The CDR3 DNA follows: TGCAGCGTTGATGGTCTGCAGGCGAACTATGGCTACACCTTC. The chain recombines TRBV29-1 with TRBJ1-2, with D uncertain. The V gene lost 3 bases and the J gene lost 2 bases, with 13 bases spanning the gap. This CDR3 is built from 14 residues. CDR1 is SQVTM, CDR2 ANQGSEA, per germline.

The CDR3 coding sequence is TGTGCCAGCAGTGCCAAGCGGTTCGGACAGGGCGCCTACGAGCAGTACTTC. Translation gives CASSAKRFGQGAYEQYF. V gene TRBV2 combines with J gene TRBJ2-7, with 8 positions matching TRBD1. CDR1 is SNHLY, CDR2 FYNNEI, per germline. V was pared by 4 bases and J by 2 bases, with 13 bases of the junction left unmatched. The CDR3 has 17 amino acids.

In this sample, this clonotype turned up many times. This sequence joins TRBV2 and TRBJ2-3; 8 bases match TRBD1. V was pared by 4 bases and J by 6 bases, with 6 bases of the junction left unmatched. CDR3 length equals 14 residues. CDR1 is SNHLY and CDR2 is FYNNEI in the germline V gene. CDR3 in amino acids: CASSGDRPWDTQYF. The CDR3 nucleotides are TGTGCCAGCAGTGGGGACAGGCCTTGGGATACGCAGTATTTT.

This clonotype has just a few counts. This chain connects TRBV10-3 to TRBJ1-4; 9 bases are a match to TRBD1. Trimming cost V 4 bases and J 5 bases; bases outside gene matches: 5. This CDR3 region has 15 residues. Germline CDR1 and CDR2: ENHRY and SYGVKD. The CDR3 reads CAISVGQGQNEKLFF. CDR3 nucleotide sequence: TGTGCCATCAGTGTAGGACAGGGGCAAAATGAAAAACTGTTTTTT.

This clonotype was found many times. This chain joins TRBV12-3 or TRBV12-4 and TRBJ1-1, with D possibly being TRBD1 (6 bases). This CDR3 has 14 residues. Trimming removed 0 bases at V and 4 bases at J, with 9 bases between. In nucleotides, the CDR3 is TGTGCCAGCAGTTTAGCAGGGGGAGCCACTGAAGCTTTCTTT. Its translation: CASSLAGGATEAFF.

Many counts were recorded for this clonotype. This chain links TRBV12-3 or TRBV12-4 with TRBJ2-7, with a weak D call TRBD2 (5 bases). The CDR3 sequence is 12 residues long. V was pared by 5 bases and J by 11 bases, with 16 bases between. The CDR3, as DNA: TGTGCCAGCAGTCCCTCAGGAGGAAGAAAGTACTTC. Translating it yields CASSPSGGRKYF.

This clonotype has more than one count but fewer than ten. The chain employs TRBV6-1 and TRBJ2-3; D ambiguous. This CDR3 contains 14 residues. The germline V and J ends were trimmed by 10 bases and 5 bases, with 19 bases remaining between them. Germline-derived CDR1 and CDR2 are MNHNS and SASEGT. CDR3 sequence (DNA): TGTGCCACCAAAAGGGTCCCCTTGAGAGATACGCAGTATTTT. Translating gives CATKRVPLRDTQYF.

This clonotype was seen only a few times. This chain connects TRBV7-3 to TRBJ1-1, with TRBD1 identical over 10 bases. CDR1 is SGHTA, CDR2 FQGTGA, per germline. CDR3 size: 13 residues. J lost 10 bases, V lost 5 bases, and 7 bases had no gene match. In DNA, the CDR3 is TGTGCCAGCAGCCCAACCGGACAGGGGGGAGCTTTCTTT. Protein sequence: CASSPTGQGGAFF.

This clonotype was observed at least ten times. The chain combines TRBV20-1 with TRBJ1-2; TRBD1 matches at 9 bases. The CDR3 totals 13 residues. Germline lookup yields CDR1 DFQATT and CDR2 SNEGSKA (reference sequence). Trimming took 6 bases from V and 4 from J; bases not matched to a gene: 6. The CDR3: CSALQGQGYGYTF. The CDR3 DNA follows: TGCAGTGCCTTACAGGGACAGGGCTATGGCTACACCTTC.

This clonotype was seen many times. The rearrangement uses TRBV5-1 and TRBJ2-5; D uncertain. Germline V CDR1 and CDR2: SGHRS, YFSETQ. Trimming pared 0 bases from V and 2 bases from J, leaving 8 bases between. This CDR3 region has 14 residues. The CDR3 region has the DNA TGCGCCAGCAGCTTGGCCCGGCATCAAGAGACCCAGTACTTC. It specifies CASSLARHQETQYF.

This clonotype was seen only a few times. CDR3 amino acids: CASSFPLAGEADTQYF. As DNA, the CDR3 is TGCGCCAGCAGCTTTCCACTAGCGGGGGAGGCAGATACGCAGTATTTT. The rearrangement links TRBV5-1 to TRBJ2-3, with TRBD2 identical over 11 bases. Losses at the gene ends were 2 bases for V and 4 bases for J; bases not matched to a gene: 6. Per the germline V gene, CDR1 is SGHRS and CDR2 is YFSETQ. This CDR3 comprises 16 residues.

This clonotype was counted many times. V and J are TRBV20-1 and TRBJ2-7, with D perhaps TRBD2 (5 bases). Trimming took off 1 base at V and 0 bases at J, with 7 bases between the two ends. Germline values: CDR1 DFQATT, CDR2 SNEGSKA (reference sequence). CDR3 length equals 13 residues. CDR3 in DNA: TGCAGTGCTAGAGGGGAGAGCTCCTACGAGCAGTACTTC. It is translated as CSARGESSYEQYF.

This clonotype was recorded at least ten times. CDR3 amino acids: CASSQDAPTQYF. For the CDR3, the DNA is TGCGCCAGCAGCCAAGATGCGCCCACGCAGTATTTT. This chain uses TRBV4-1 with TRBJ2-3; D is ambiguous. There are 12 residues in the CDR3. Germline CDR1 MGHRA, CDR2 YSYEKL. The V gene lost 0 bases and the J gene lost 9 bases, with 7 bases spanning the gap.

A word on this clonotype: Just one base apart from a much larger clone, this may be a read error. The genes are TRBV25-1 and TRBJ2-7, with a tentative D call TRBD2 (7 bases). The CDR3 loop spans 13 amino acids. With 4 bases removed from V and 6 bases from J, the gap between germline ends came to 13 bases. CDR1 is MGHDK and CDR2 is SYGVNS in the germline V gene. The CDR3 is CASSAGGPCEQYF. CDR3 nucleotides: TGTGCCAGCAGTGCCGGGGGGCCCTGCGAGCAGTACTTC.

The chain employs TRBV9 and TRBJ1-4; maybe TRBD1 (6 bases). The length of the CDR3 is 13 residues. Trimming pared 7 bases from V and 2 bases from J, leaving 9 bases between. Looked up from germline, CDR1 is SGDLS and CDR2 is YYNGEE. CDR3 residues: CASGGRTNEKLFF. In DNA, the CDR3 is TGTGCCAGCGGGGGGCGGACTAATGAAAAACTGTTTTTT.

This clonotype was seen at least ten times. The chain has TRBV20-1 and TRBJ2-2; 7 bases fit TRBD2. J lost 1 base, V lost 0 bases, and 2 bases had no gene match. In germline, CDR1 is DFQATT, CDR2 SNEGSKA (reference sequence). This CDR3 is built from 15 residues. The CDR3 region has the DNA TGCAGTGCTAGAGATGGCGGGGGGAACACCGGGGAGCTGTTTTTT. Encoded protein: CSARDGGGNTGELFF.

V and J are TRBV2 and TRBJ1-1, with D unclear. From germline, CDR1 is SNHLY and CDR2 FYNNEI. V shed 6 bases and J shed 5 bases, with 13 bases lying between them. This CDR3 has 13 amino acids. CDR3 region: CASSARLRTEAFF. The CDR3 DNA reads TGTGCCAGCAGCGCTCGGCTCCGAACTGAAGCTTTCTTT.

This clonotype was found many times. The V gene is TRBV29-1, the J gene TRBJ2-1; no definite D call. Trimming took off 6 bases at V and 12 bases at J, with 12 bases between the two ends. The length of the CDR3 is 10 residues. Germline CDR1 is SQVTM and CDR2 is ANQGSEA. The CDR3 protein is CSVQTTVQFF. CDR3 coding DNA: TGCAGCGTCCAAACGACGGTGCAGTTCTTC.

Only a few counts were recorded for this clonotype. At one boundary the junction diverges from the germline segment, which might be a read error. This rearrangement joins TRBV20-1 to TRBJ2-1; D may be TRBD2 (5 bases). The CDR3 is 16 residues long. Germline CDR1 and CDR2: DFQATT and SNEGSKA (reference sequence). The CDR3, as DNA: TGCTGTGCTAGAGATTTGGCCGAGGGCGTTCTCAATGAGCAGTTCTTC. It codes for CCARDLAEGVLNEQFF.

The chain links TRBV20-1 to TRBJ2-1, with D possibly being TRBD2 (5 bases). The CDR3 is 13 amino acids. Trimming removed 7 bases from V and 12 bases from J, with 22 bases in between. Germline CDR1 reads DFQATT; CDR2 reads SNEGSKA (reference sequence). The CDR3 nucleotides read TGCAGTGGGCCCGTCCCAGGCCGTGGAGGGCAGTTCTTC. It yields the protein CSGPVPGRGGQFF.

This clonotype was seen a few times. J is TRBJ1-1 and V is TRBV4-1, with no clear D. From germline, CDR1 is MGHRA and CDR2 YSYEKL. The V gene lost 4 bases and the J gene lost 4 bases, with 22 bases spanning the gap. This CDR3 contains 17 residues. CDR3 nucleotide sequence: TGCGCCAGCAGCCGCGGAACTCCCCTTTCAGCGTCCACTGAAGCTTTCTTT. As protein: CASSRGTPLSASTEAFF.

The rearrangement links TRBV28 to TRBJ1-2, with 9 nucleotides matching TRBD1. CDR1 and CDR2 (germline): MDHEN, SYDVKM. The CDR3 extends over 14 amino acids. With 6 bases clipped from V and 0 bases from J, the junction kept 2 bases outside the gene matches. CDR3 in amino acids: CASRRQGANYGYTF. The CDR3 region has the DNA TGTGCCAGCAGGAGACAGGGGGCTAACTATGGCTACACCTTC.

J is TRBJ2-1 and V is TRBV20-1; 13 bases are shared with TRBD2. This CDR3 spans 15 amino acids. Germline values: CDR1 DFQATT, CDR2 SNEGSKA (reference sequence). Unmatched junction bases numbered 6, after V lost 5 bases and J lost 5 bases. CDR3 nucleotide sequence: TGCAGTGCTCGCGCCGGGACTAGCGGGAACAATGAGCAGTTCTTC. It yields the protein CSARAGTSGNNEQFF.

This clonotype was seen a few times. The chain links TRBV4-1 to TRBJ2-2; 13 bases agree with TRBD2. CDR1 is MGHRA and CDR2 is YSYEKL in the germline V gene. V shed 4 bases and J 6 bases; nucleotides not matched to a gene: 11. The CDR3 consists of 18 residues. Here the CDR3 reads CASSPGTSGNLPAGELFF. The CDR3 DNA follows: TGCGCCAGCAGCCCTGGGACTAGCGGGAACCTTCCAGCCGGGGAGCTGTTTTTT.